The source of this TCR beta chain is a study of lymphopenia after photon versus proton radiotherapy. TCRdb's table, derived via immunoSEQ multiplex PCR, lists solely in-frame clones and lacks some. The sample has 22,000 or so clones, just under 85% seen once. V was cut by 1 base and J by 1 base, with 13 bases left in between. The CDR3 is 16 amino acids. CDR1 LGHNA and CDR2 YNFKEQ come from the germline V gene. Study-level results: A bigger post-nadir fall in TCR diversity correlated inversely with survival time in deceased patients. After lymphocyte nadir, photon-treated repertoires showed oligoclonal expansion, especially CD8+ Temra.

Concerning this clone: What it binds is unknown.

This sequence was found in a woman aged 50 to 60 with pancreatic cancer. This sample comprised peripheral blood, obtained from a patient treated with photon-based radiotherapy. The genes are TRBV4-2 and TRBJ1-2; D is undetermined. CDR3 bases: TGTGCCAGCAGCCAAGCTCGTGGAGGGATTAACTATGGCTACACCTTC. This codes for CASSQARGGINYGYTF.